The 27 T cell receptor beta chains reported below all come from one sample, sequenced in a study of tumor and adjacent non-tumor tissue in lung cancer. A modified ARM-PCR protocol with three rounds of nested PCR amplified TCRbeta. TCRdb re-called the multiplex PCR reads through MiXCR, storing one row per CDR3 protein. The table shows about 100,000 distinct CDR3 sequences, with 65% occurring only once. No cell sorting was done before RNA was extracted from the tissue. This non-tumor lung sample came from over 3 cm beyond the tumor edge. Sample: distant non-tumor lung tissue. The receptors were sampled from a man between 25 and 39 years old with non-small cell lung cancer.

For this clonotype: One end of the junction is discordant with germline, which a read error may explain. The chain has TRBV11-1 and TRBJ2-4; possibly TRBD1 or TRBD2 for D (5 bases each). The CDR3 totals 16 residues. The V gene's germline CDR1 is SGHAT and CDR2 FQDESV (reference sequence). CDR3 protein: CASAHSGRATKYIQYF. CDR3 bases: TGTGCTAGCGCCCACTCAGGCAGGGCGACCAAATACATTCAGTACTTC.

A note on this clonotype: A much more abundant neighbour one base away suggests this may be a read error. The chain is built from TRBV6-1 and TRBJ1-6; 7 bases agree with TRBD1. Germline assignment: CDR1 MNHNS and CDR2 SASEGT. This CDR3 is built from 15 residues. The CDR3 DNA reads TGTGCCAGCCAAGGGGCCTACAGGGGTAATTCACCCCTCTACTTT. Translation gives CASQGAYRGNSPLYF.

This clonotype was found many times. J is TRBJ2-3 and V is TRBV4-2; 9 bases align to TRBD2. The CDR3 is 18 amino acids. Per germline, CDR1 LGHNA and CDR2 YNFKEQ. V trimming: 1 base; J trimming: 0 bases; junction bases outside the gene matches: 8. CDR3 DNA: TGTGCCAGCAGCCAAGTATCGAGCGGGGGGTCTAGCACAGATACGCAGTATTTT. This sequence encodes CASSQVSSGGSSTDTQYF.

In its sample, this clonotype was seen many times. The V and J genes are TRBV20-1 and TRBJ2-2; TRBD2 aligns across 9 bases. The length of the CDR3 is 13 residues. Germline values: CDR1 DFQATT, CDR2 SNEGSKA (reference sequence). Unmatched junction bases numbered 5, after V lost 3 bases and J lost 9 bases. The DNA for the CDR3 is TGCAGTGCTAGGGAGCTAGCGGGAAGGGAGCTGTTTTTT. The encoded protein is CSARELAGRELFF.

A few counts support this clonotype. With a much larger clone just one base away, this may be a read error. The chain recombines TRBV6-2 or TRBV6-3 with TRBJ1-1; no firm D call. Per the germline V gene, CDR1 is MNHEY and CDR2 is SVGEGT. Trimming stripped 2 bases from V and 2 bases from J, with 12 bases between. The CDR3 spans 15 residues. CDR3 DNA sequence: TGTGCCAGCAGTTACAGTGGCCACATAAACACTGAAGCTTTCTTT. Its protein product is CASSYSGHINTEAFF.

As concerns this clonotype: This clone may be a read error of a much larger clone one base away. The rearrangement links TRBV6-5 to TRBJ1-2; D is uncertain. This CDR3 has 15 amino acids. The germline CDR1 and CDR2 sequences are MNHEY and SVGAGI. The germline V and J ends were trimmed by 4 bases and 4 bases, with 16 bases remaining between them. The CDR3 region is CASSCGRAVGYGYTF. The CDR3, as DNA: TGTGCCAGCAGTTGCGGTCGGGCAGTCGGCTATGGCTACACCTTC.

About this clonotype: A read error may be the cause here, since a much bigger clone is one base away. The chain uses TRBV13 and TRBJ2-2, with TRBD1 matching over 7 bases. The CDR3 extends over 16 amino acids. CDR1 and CDR2 (germline): PRHDT, FYEKMQ (reference sequence). The CDR3 nucleotides read TGTGCCAGCAGCTCAGGACAGGTATCGAACACCGGGGAGATGTTTTTT. Translated, it gives CASSSGQVSNTGEMFF. The entire variable domain, with the rest obtained from reference TRBV13 and TRBJ2-2, is as follows: AAGVIQSPRHLIKEKRETATLKCYPIPRHDTVYWYQQGPGQDPQFLISFYEKMQSDKGSIPDRFSAQQFSDYHSELNMSSLELGDSALYFCASSSGQVSNTGEMFFGEGSRLTVL.

As regards this clonotype: One end of the junction fails to match germline, which may point to a read error. The rearrangement links TRBV29-1 to TRBJ1-2; perhaps TRBD1 as D (5 bases). The CDR3 extends over 15 amino acids. Germline CDR1 SQVTM, CDR2 ANQGSEA. The CDR3 sequence is CSVDVSGTILGGYTF. The CDR3 region has the DNA TGCAGCGTTGATGTGTCAGGGACGATCCTGGGAGGCTACACTTTC.

The sample holds one count of this clonotype. Given the absence of the conserved phenylalanine or tryptophan at the CDR3 end, a read error is likely. The rearrangement links TRBV29-1 to TRBJ1-5; a weak D match, TRBD1 (5 bases). Germline assignment: CDR1 SQVTM and CDR2 ANQGSEA. CDR3 length equals 13 residues. The CDR3, as DNA: TGCAACGTTAGGGGAAGCCAGAATCAGCCCCAGCATTTG. Protein product: CNVRGSQNQPQHL.

This clonotype was observed at least ten times. The rearrangement uses TRBV4-1 and TRBJ2-3, with D maybe TRBD2 (6 bases). CDR1 MGHRA and CDR2 YSYEKL come from the germline V gene. The CDR3 has 15 residues. Trimming took 0 bases from V and 4 from J, leaving 11 bases between them. Written as DNA, the CDR3 is TGCGCCAGCAGCCAAGATCGGAGGGGTGCAGATACGCAGTATTTT. Its translation is CASSQDRRGADTQYF.

Of note for this clonotype: An end of the junction differs from the germline gene, which may be a read error. The chain carries TRBV12-3 or TRBV12-4 and TRBJ2-7; maybe TRBD2 (5 bases). The CDR3 is 13 amino acids. In DNA form, the CDR3 reads TGCGCCAGCAGTTTCGGCGGGTACTACGAGCAGTGCTTC. Protein product: CASSFGGYYEQCF.

On this clonotype: A read error may account for a junction end that differs from germline. The gene calls are TRBV11-3 and TRBJ2-2; 9 bases are shared with TRBD2. Per the germline V gene, CDR1 is SGHNT and CDR2 is YENEEA. The CDR3 length is 19 residues. CDR3 in DNA: TGTGCCAGCAGCTTAGGTACCGTCGGGCGGGAGGGTAACACCGGGGAACTGTTTTTT. It yields the protein CASSLGTVGREGNTGELFF.

About this clonotype: A read error may be the cause here, since a much bigger clone is one base away. The chain links TRBV28 to TRBJ1-1; D is perhaps TRBD1 (5 bases). Trimming shortened V by 3 bases and J by 5 bases, and 13 bases separated the two germline ends. Germline V gene lookup returns CDR1 MDHEN and CDR2 SYDVKM. The CDR3 sequence is 14 residues long. CDR3 amino acids: CASSFAGRGTEAFF. CDR3 bases: TGTGCCAGCAGTTTCGCAGGGAGGGGTACTGAAGCTTTCTTT. The whole variable domain, remainder taken from reference TRBV28 and TRBJ1-1, is DVKVTQSSRYLVKRTGEKVFLECVQDMDHENMFWYRQDPGLGLRLIYFSYDVKMKEKGDIPEGYSVSREKKERFSLILESASTNQTSMYLCASSFAGRGTEAFFGQGTRLTVV.

This clonotype showed up just a few times. The chain joins TRBV5-5 to TRBJ2-5; tentatively, D is TRBD1 or TRBD2 (5 bases each). This CDR3 contains 12 residues. The germline V gene has CDR1 SGHKS and CDR2 YYEKEE (reference sequence). V gave up 4 bases and J gave up 9 bases, with 13 bases separating them. CDR3 residues: CASSTGTAAQYF. Here the CDR3 DNA reads TGTGCCAGCAGCACCGGGACGGCCGCCCAGTACTTC.

This clonotype was recorded many times. This chain joins TRBV12-3 or TRBV12-4 and TRBJ1-5; possible D gene TRBD1, 6 bases. Trimming cost V 2 bases and J 1 base, with 6 bases left between them. CDR3 length: 14 residues. The chain's CDR3 is CASSLQGSNQPQHF. The CDR3, as DNA: TGTGCCAGCAGTTTACAGGGGAGCAATCAGCCCCAGCATTTT.

To note about this clonotype: The junction does not match germline at one end; this may be a read error. V usage is TRBV11-1 and J usage is TRBJ2-7, with D unclear. This CDR3 is 13 amino acids long. CDR1 and CDR2 from the germline V gene are SGHAT and FQDESV (reference sequence). As DNA, the CDR3 is TGTGCCAGCAGCGTGTCGTGTTTACACGAACAGTACTTC. Translation gives CASSVSCLHEQYF.

Points on this clonotype: It may be a read error: a sequence one base away is much more abundant. This sequence joins TRBV20-1 and TRBJ1-1; 8 bases map to TRBD1. Germline V gene data show CDR1 as DFQATT and CDR2 as SNEGSKA (reference sequence). The CDR3 loop spans 13 amino acids. The CDR3 nucleotides read TGCAGCTCACAGGGGGGGCGCGATACTGAAGCTTTCTTT. Its protein is CSSQGGRDTEAFF.

Worth noting for this clonotype: The CDR3 end shows no conserved phenylalanine or tryptophan, and so a read error is likely. V usage is TRBV12-3 or TRBV12-4 and J usage is TRBJ2-2, with 9 bases lining up with TRBD1. The CDR3 is 15 residues long. The J segment lost 6 bases and the V segment lost 7 bases, leaving 9 bases of the junction unmatched. The CDR3 region has the DNA TGTGCCAGCACTGTCGTGACAGGGGGTCCCGGGGAGCTGTTTCTT. Its translation is CASTVVTGGPGELFL.

The sample holds one count of this clonotype. A much larger clone sits a single nucleotide away, making a read error possible. V and J are TRBV11-1 and TRBJ2-2; D possibly uses TRBD1 or TRBD2 (5 bases each). Germline values: CDR1 SGHAT, CDR2 FQDESV (reference sequence). The CDR3 runs 14 residues. This CDR3 is CASSERGNTGELLF. CDR3 nucleotide sequence: TGTGCCAGCAGCGAACGGGGCAACACCGGGGAGCTGCTTTTT.

In this sample, this clonotype turned up many times. V and J are TRBV12-3 or TRBV12-4 and TRBJ1-5; D unclear. This CDR3 is built from 13 residues. V was pared by 7 bases and J by 2 bases, with 9 bases between. The CDR3 sequence: CASTLSRNQPQHF. CDR3 DNA: TGTGCCAGCACCCTGTCTCGCAATCAGCCCCAGCATTTT.

This clonotype occurred once. One junction end does not reproduce the germline sequence, and a read error may be involved. The chain joins TRBV6-2 or TRBV6-3 to TRBJ1-5, with a possible D match to TRBD1 (6 bases). The V gene's germline CDR1 is MNHEY and CDR2 SVGEGT. This CDR3 has 14 amino acids. The CDR3 nucleotides are TGTGCCAGCAGTTCAGGACAGCGTGTCCAGCCTCAGCATTTT. It specifies CASSSGQRVQPQHF.

A few counts support this clonotype. The germline gene is not matched at one end of the junction; a read error may be the cause. The rearrangement joins TRBV11-2 to TRBJ2-3, with D uncertain. The germline V gene has CDR1 SGHAT and CDR2 FQNNGV. This CDR3 comprises 15 residues. The CDR3 nucleotides read TGTGCCAACAGCTTAGGATTTAAGCGCACAGATACGCAGTATTTT. This sequence encodes CANSLGFKRTDTQYF.

A note on this clonotype: At one end the junction does not follow the germline gene, possibly because of a read error. This chain links TRBV5-4 with TRBJ2-1; no firm D call. Germline CDR1 reads SGHNT; CDR2 reads YYREEE (reference sequence). The CDR3 runs 12 residues. This CDR3 is CVSSLGGNEQFF. The CDR3 region has the DNA TGTGTCAGCAGCTTGGGTGGGAATGAGCAGTTCTTT. The variable domain in full, completed from reference TRBV5-4 and TRBJ2-1, reads ETGVTQSPTHLIKTRGQQVTLRCSSQSGHNTVSWYQQALGQGPQFIFQYYREEENGRGNFPPRFSGLQFPNYSSELNVNALELDDSALYLCVSSLGGNEQFFGPGTRLTVL.

The chain couples TRBV6-6 to TRBJ2-2; TRBD1 is a possible D gene (5 bases). Germline V gene sequence: CDR1 MNHNY, CDR2 SVGAGI (reference sequence). The CDR3 is 15 residues long. Trimming removed 4 bases from V and 8 bases from J, with 17 bases in between. CDR3 nucleotide sequence: TGTGCCAGCAGTTGGGTCAGGGCGAACCCAGGGGAGCTGTTTTTT. Protein sequence: CASSWVRANPGELFF.

Points on this clonotype: An end of the junction differs from the germline gene, which may be a read error. The chain is built from TRBV11-2 and TRBJ2-3; 8 bases fit TRBD1. There are 18 residues in the CDR3. Per germline, CDR1 SGHAT and CDR2 FQNNGV. The CDR3 protein is CASSPRHLQGVSTYTQFF. In DNA, the CDR3 is TGTGCTAGCAGCCCGCGCCACCTACAGGGGGTGAGCACATATACGCAGTTTTTT.

This clonotype showed up just a few times. The chain couples TRBV11-2 to TRBJ2-1, with TRBD2 matching over 13 bases. The J segment lost 9 bases and the V segment lost 8 bases, leaving 10 bases of the junction unmatched. The CDR3 is made up of 15 amino acids. CDR1 is SGHAT, CDR2 FQNNGV, per germline. The CDR3 spells CASGRLAGGKGEQFF. CDR3 DNA: TGTGCCAGCGGCAGACTAGCGGGAGGAAAAGGTGAGCAGTTCTTC.

This clonotype occurred once. This may stem from a read error, because a much larger clone lies one nucleotide away. The chain links TRBV10-3 to TRBJ1-2; D is undetermined. From germline, CDR1 is ENHRY and CDR2 SYGVKD. The CDR3 loop spans 14 amino acids. With 5 bases removed from V and 3 bases from J, the gap between germline ends came to 13 bases. Here the CDR3 reads CAISKGDSYYGYTF. For the CDR3, the DNA is TGTGCCATCAGTAAAGGAGACTCGTACTATGGCTACACCTTC.